This T cell receptor beta chain appears in the sequencing data of a study of blood T cells in healthy people across ages. Study results and caveats: Any changes in expanded clonotypes were possibly confounded, as donor CMV status remained unknown.

The CDR3 totals 16 residues. J was trimmed by 4 bases and V by 2 bases; bases with no gene match: 8. Sample-barcoded 5' priming and a J-beta primer mix drove a second PCR of roughly 6 to 12 cycles. TCRdb re-called the 5' RACE reads with MiXCR, one entry per CDR3 protein. The sample yields hundreds of thousands of distinct CDR3 sequences, 35% to 45% seen once. This clonotype was detected only a few times. Its cognate antigen is unknown. Healthy Caucasian individuals from Russia aged about 6 to 90 served as donors. Drawing of peripheral blood yielded about 9.8 milliliters from each donor. PBMCs were isolated at a quantity of at least 7 million per sample.

The gene calls are TRBV12-3 or TRBV12-4 and TRBJ1-5; 7 bases align to TRBD1. The source of this sequence is a woman aged 55-69 years in good health. The sequencing sample was made of blood. The CDR3 nucleotides read TGTGCCAGCAGTTTATTAGGTCCGGGACAGAATCAGCCCCAGCATTTT. Its protein product is CASSLLGPGQNQPQHF.